This T cell receptor beta chain was captured by sequencing in a study of blood T cell repertoires in COVID-19. Whole-study context: The cDNA or gDNA used as material had been derived from T cells, B-cell-depleted T cells, or PBMCs.

Germline V gene sequence: CDR1 ENHRY, CDR2 SYGVKD. This CDR3 contains 15 residues. V was clipped by 6 bases and J by 2 bases; unmatched bases: 9. Using immunoSEQ multiplex PCR, the repertoire was profiled, and TCRdb retains in-frame clones only, with some absent. The sample contains fewer than 200,000 clones, just under 85% of which appear only once. Followed over time, Seattle patients had been enrolled while infection was active. This TCR came from a woman at least 80 years old with COVID-19, enrolled during active disease. V is TRBV10-3 and J is TRBJ1-1, with 7 bases fitting TRBD1. The sequenced sample consisted of peripheral blood. In DNA, the CDR3 is TGTGCCATCAGCCCCGACAGGGCCGTTAACACTGAAGCTTTCTTT. Encoded protein: CAISPDRAVNTEAFF.